The T cell receptor beta chain under discussion was sequenced for a study of T cell responses to AZD1222 COVID-19 vaccine. General study results and limits: Baseline antibody screening turned up just a handful of seropositive AZD1222 recipients. Donors, mostly white British, included more females; clonal diversity was possibly underestimated. As reported, nearly half of all spike-specific TCRs target variant regions that are unmutated. All repertoire sampling was performed exclusively after the peak T cell response.

The data were produced by immunoSEQ multiplex PCR, yet TCRdb's version contains in-frame clones alone and is incomplete. In the table there are 100,000 to 150,000 clones, about 87% of which are singletons. The V and J ends lost 2 bases and 5 bases respectively, with 10 bases between them. From germline, CDR1 is SGHTA and CDR2 FQGNSA. The CDR3 length is 14 residues. This clone has just a few counts. The antigen remains unidentified. The V and J genes are TRBV7-2 and TRBJ2-1; the D is unclear. This sample comprised peripheral blood, obtained on day 0 of AZD1222 vaccination. The TCR originated in an adult in good health. CDR3 in DNA: TGTGCCAGCAGCTTATTTTCCCTTGACAATGAGCAGTTCTTC. Translation gives CASSLFSLDNEQFF.